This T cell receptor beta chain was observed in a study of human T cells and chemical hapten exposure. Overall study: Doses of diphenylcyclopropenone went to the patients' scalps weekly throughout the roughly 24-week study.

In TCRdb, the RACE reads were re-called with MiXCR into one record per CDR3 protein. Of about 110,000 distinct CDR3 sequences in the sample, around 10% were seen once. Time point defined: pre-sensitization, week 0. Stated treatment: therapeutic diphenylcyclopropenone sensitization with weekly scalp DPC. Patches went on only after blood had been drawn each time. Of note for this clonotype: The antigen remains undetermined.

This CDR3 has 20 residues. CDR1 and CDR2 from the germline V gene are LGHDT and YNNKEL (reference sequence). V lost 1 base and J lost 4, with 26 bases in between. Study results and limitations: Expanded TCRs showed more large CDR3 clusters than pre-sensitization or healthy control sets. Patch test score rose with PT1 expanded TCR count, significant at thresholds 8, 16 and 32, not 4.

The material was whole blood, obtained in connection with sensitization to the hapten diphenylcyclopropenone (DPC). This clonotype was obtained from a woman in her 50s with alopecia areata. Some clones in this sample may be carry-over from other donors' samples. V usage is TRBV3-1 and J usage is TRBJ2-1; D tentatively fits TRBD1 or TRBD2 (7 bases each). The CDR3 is CASSQGTGAGAQKLYNEQFF. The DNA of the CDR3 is TGTGCCAGCAGCCAAGGCACAGGGGCGGGGGCGCAAAAGTTATACAATGAGCAGTTCTTC.